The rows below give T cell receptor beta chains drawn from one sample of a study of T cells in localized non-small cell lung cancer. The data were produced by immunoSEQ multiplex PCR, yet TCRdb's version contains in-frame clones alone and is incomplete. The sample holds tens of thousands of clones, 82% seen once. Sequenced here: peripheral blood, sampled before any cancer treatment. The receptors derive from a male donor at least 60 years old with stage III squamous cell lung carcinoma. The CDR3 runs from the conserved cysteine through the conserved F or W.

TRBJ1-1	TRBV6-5	CASSYSGGRGTEAFF
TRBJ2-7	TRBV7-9	CASSLATSGYEQYF
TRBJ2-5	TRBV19	CASSRLAGVQETQYF
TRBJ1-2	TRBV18	CASSGGDSGRPVYGYTF
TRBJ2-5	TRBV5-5	CASRPGLAETQYF
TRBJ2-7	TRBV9	CASSEGAQSYEQYF
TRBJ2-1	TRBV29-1	CSVDEGWNEQFF
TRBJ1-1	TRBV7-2	CASSLLGGARTEAFF
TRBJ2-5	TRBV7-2	CASSSYELAGGGTQYF
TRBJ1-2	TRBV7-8	CASSLGHRDYGYTF
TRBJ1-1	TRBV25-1	CASSEAGNTEAFF
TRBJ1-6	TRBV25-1	CASARGNNSPLHF
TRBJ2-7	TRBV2	CASSLLAGGPLHEQYF
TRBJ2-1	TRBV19	CASSNRGNEQFF
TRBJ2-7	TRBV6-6	CASRPGGGGYEQYF
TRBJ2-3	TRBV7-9	CASSSGDRSTDTQYF
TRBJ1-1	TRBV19	CASSNSRFPNTEAFF
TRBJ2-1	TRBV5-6	CASSLAGGGGNEQFF
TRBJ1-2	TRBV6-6	CASSRDSYGYTF
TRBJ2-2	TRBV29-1	CSGGLHTGELFF
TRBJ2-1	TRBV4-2	CASSQEWGNEQFF
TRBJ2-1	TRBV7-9	CASSLRTGIDNEQFF
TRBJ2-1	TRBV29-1	CSVASGGSPGEQFF
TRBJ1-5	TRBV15	CATSPRGQEAQPQHF
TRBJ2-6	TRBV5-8	CARPQRPDVTGANVLTF
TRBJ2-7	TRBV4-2	CASSQDKAGRNEQYF
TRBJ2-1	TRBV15	CATSRDPPVLTSGAAEQFF
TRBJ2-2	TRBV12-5	CASGLGLANTGELFF
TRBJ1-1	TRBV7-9	CASSLTNPTEAFF
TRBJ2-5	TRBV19	CASSIPQVETQYF
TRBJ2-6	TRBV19	CASSISGSGANVLTF
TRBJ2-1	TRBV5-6	CASSSRDGYNEQFF
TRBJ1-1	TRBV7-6	CASSLAVGFHTEAFF
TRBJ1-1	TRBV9	CASSVSVMNTEAFF
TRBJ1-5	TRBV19	CASSIQSNQPQHF
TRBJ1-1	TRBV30	CAWSKLLVGTEAFF
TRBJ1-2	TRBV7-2	CASSLGGGSYGYTF
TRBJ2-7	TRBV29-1	CSVGLAGGISYEQYF
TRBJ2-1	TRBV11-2	CASSPMSISNEQFF
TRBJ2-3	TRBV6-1	CASSPQRVSTDTQYF
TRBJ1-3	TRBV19	CASSAVRLFESSGNTIYF
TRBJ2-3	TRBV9	CASSFKREGTDTQYF
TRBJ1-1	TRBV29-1	CSVERTTGVAEAFF